What follows is one T cell receptor beta chain and its context. Germline V gene data show CDR1 as MNHEY and CDR2 as SVGAGI. The CDR3 is 13 amino acids. Trimming took 5 bases from V and 4 from J, leaving 12 bases between them. From blood CD8+ and CD4+ T cells, the TCR beta chain was sequenced. Those who served as multiple sclerosis controls were treatment-naive patients with stable or active relapsing-remitting disease. Purification of the CD8+ and CD4+ T cells relied on negative isolation, and TEMRA cells underwent FACS enrichment. The entry originates in a study of CD8 T cells in Susac syndrome. Reverse transcription used roughly 0.5 to 1 ug RNA and random hexamers. The CDR3 of TCR beta was amplified by immunoSEQ multiplex PCR across 54 Vbeta and 13 Jbeta. Via MiXCR, TCRdb re-called the immunoSEQ multiplex PCR reads, giving one row per CDR3 protein. Here the sample spans 170,000 or so distinct CDR3 sequences, 90% to 95% being singletons.

The sample consisted of CD4+ T cells from PBMCs. The sequence came from a human donor with multiple sclerosis. The chain links TRBV6-5 to TRBJ2-7; perhaps TRBD1 as D (6 bases). The CDR3 DNA reads as TGTGCCAGCAGTAGGGACATCGCGTACGAGCAGTACTTC. Its translation is CASSRDIAYEQYF.